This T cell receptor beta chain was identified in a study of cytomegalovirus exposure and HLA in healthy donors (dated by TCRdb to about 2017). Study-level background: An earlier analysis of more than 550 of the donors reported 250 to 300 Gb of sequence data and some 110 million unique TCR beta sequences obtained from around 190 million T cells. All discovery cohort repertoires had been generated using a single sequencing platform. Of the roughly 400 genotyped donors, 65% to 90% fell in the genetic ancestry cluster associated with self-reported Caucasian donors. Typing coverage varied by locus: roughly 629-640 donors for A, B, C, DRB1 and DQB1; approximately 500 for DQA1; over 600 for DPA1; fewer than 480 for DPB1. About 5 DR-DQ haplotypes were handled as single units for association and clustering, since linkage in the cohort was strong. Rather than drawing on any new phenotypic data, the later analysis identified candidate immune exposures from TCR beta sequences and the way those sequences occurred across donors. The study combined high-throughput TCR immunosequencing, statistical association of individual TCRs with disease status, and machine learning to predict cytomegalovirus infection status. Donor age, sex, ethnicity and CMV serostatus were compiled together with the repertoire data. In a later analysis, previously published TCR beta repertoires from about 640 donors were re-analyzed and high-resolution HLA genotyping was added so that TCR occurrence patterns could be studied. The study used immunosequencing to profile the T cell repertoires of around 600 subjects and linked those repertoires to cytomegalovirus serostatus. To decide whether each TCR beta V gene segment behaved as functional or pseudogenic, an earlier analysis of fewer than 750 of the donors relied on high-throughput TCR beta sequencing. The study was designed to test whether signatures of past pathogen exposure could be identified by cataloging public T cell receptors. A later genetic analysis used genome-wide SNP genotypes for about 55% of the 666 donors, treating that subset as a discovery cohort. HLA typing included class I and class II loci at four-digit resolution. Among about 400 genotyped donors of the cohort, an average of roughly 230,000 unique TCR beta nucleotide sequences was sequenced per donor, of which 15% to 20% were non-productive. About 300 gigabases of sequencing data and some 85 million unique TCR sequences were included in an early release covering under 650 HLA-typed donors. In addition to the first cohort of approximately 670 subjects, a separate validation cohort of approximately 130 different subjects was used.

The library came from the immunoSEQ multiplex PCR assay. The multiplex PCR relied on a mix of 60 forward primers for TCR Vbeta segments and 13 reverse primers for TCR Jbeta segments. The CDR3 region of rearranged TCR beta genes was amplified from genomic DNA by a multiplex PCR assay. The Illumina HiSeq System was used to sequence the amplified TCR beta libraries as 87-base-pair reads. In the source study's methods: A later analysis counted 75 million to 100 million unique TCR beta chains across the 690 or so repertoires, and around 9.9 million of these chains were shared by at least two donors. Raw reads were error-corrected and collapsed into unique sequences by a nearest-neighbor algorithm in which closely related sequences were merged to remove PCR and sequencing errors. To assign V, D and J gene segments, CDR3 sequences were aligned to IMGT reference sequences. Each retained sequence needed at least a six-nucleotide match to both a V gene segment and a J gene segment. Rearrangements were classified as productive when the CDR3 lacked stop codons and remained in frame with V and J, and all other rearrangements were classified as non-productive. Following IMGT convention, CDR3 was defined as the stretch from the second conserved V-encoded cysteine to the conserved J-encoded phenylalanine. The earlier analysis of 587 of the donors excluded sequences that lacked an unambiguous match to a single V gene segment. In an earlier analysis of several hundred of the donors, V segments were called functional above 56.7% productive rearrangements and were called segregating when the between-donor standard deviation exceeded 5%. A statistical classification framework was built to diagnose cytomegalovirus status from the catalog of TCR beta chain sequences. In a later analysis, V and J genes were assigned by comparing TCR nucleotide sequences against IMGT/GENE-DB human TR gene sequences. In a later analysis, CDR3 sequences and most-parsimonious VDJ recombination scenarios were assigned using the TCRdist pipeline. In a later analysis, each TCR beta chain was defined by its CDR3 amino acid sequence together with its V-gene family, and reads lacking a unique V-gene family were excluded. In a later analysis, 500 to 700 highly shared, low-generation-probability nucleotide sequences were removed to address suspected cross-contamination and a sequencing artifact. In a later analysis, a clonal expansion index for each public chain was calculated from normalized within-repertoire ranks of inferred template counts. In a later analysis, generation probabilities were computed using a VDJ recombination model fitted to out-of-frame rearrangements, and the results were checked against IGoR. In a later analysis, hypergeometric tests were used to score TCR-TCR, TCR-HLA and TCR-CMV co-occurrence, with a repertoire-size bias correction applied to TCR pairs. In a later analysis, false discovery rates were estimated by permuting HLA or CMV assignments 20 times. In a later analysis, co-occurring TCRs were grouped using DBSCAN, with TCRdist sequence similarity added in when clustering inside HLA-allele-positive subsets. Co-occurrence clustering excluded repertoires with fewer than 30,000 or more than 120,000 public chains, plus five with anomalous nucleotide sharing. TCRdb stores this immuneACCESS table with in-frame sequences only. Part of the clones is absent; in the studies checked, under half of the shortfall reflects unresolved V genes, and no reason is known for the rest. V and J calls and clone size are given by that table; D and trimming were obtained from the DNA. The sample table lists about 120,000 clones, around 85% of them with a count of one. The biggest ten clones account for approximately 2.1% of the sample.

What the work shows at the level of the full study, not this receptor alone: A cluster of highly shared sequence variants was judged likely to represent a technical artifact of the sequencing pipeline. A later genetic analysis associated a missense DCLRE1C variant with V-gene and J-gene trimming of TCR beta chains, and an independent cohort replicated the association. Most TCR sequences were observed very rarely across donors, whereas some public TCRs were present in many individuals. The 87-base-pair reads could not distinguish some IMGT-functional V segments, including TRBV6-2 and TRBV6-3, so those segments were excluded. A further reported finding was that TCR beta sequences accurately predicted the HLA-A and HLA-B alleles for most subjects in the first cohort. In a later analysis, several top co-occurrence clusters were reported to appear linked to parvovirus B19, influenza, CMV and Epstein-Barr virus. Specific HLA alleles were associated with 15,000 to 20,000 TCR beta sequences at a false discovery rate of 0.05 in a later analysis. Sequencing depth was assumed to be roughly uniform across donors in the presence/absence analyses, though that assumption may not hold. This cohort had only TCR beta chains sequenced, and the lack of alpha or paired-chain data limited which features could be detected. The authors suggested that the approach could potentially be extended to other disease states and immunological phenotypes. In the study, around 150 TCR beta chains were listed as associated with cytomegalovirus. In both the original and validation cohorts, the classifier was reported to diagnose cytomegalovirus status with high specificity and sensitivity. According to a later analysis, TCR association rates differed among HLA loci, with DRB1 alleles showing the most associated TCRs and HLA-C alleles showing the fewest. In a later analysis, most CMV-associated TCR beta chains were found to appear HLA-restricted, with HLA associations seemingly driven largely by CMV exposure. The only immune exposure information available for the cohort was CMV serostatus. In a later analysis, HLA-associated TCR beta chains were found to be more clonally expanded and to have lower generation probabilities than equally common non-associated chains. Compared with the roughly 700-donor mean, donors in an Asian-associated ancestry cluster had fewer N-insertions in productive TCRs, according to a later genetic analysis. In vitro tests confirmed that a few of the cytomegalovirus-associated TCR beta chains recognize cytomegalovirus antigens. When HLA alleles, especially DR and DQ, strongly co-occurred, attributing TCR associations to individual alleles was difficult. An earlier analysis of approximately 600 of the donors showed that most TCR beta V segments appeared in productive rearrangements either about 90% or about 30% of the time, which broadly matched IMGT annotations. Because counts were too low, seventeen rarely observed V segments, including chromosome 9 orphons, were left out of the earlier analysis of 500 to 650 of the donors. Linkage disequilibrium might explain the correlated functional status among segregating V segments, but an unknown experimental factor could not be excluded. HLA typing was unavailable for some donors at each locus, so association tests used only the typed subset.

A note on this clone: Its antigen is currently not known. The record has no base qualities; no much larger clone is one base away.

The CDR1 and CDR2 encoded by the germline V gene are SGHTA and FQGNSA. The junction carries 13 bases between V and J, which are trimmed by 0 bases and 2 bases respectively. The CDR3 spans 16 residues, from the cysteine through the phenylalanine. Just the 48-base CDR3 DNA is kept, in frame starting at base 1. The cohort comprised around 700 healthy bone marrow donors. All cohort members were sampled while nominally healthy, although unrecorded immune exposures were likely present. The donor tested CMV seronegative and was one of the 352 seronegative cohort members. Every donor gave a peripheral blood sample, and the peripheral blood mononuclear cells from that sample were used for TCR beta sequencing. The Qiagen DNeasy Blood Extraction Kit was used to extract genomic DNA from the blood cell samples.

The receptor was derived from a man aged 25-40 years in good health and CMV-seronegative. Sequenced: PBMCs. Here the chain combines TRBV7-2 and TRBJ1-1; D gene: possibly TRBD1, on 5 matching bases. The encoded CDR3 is CASSLARTSGNTEAFF. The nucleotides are TGTGCCAGCAGCTTAGCTAGGACAAGTGGTAACACTGAAGCTTTCTTT.